The clone carrying this T cell receptor beta chain was detected a few times. Its target is unknown. Reverse transcribing all isolated RNA meant expressed TCRB transcripts were sequenced. Here immunoSEQ multiplex PCR was the method, and the copy in TCRdb shows in-frame clones only, minus some. The sample has approximately 170,000 clones, approximately 7.8% seen once; the top ten hold approximately 0.87%. This sample is drawn from a study of beta chain features in type 1 diabetes. Study conclusions and caveats: TCRB repertoires of naive, central memory and Treg cells appeared more similar among patients than among healthy donors. TCRB CDR3s were moderately but significantly shorter in Type 1 diabetes patients in all four CD4+ subsets.

The CDR3 length is 16 residues. Losses at the gene ends were 3 bases for V and 5 bases for J; bases not matched to a gene: 9. Germline assignment: CDR1 MNHEY and CDR2 SMNVEV (reference sequence). The chain carries TRBV27 and TRBJ2-1; 8 positions match TRBD2. Sequenced sample: central memory CD4+ T cells from blood. This TCR was recovered from a woman in her thirties or forties with type 1 diabetes. The chain's CDR3 is CASSLPGTRYHNEQFF. DNA of the CDR3: TGTGCCAGCAGTTTGCCCGGGACTAGGTACCACAATGAGCAGTTCTTC.